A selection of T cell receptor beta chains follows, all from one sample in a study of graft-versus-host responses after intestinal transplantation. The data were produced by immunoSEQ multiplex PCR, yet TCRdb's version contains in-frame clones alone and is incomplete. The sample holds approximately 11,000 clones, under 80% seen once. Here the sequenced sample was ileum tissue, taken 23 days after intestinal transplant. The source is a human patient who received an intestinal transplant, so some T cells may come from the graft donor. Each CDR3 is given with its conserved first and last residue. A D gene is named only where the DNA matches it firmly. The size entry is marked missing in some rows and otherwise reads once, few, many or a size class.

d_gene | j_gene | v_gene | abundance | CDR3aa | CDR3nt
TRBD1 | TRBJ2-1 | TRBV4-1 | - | CASSYSGGEQFF | TGTGCCAGCAGCTACTCAGGGGGCGAGCAGTTCTTC
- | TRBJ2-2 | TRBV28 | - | CASSLWGVTNTGELFF | TGTGCCAGCAGTTTATGGGGGGTTACGAACACCGGGGAGCTGTTTTTT
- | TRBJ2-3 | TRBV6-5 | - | CASSYSRNPSTDTQYF | TGTGCCAGCAGTTACTCGCGGAATCCCAGCACAGATACGCAGTATTTT
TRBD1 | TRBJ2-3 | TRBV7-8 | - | CASSSRDRGTDTQYF | TGTGCCAGCAGCTCCCGGGACAGGGGCACAGATACGCAGTATTTT
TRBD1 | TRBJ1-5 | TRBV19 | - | CASSMYQGDQPQHF | TGTGCCAGTAGTATGTACCAGGGGGATCAGCCCCAGCATTTT
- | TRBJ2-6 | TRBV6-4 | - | CASTPRGRKNLGANVLTF | TGTGCCAGCACCCCCAGGGGACGCAAAAACCTCGGGGCCAACGTCCTGACTTTC
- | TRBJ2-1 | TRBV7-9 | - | CASSLVPPSYNEQFF | TGTGCCAGCAGCTTAGTACCCCCTAGCTACAATGAGCAGTTCTTC
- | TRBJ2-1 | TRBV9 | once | CASSPQGSVDEQFF | TGTGCCAGCAGCCCCCAGGGGAGTGTCGATGAGCAGTTCTTC
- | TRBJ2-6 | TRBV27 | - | CASGAVRSSGANVLTF | TGTGCCAGCGGGGCCGTACGGAGCTCTGGGGCCAACGTCCTGACTTTC
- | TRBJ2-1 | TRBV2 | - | CASSESSPPSYNEQFF | TGTGCCAGCAGTGAATCGTCTCCGCCCTCCTACAATGAGCAGTTCTTC
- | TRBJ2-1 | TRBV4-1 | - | CASSQVWDRALLYNEQFF | TGCGCCAGCAGCCAAGTCTGGGATCGGGCGCTACTCTACAATGAGCAGTTCTTC
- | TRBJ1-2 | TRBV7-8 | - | CASSFVRGQKPPGYTF | TGTGCCAGCAGCTTCGTCAGGGGCCAAAAACCGCCGGGCTACACCTTC
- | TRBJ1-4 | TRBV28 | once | CASSPPQAENEKLFF | TGTGCCAGCAGCCCCCCACAAGCAGAGAATGAAAAACTGTTTTTT
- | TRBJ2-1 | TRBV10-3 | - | CAISVGGRGDGPYNEQFF | TGTGCCATCAGTGTAGGGGGAAGGGGAGATGGCCCCTACAATGAGCAGTTCTTC
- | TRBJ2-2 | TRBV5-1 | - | CASSDFANTGELFF | TGCGCCAGCAGTGATTTCGCGAACACCGGGGAGCTGTTTTTT
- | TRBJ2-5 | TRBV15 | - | CATSRDVPWGSGETQYF | TGTGCCACCAGCAGAGATGTCCCATGGGGAAGCGGAGAGACCCAGTACTTC
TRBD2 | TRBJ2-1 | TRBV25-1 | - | CASSGTSVQFF | TGTGCCAGCAGCGGGACTAGTGTGCAGTTCTTC
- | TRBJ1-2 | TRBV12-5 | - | CASGFWQVNYGYTF | TGTGCTAGTGGTTTTTGGCAGGTCAACTATGGCTACACCTTC
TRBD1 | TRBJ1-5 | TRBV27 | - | CASSLYWTGNQPQHF | TGTGCCAGCAGTTTATACTGGACAGGTAATCAGCCCCAGCATTTT
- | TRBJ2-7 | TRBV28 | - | CATRRLDEQYF | TGTGCCACCCGACGTCTTGACGAGCAGTACTTC
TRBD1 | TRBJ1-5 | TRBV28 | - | CASSPTGVSQPQHF | TGTGCCAGCAGTCCCACAGGGGTTAGTCAGCCCCAGCATTTT
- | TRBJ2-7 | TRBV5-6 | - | CASSLGGQYEQYF | TGTGCCAGCAGCTTGGGTGGACAATACGAGCAGTACTTC
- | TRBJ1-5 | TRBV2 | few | CASRDQGSQPQHF | TGTGCCAGCAGGGATCAGGGTAGTCAGCCCCAGCATTTT
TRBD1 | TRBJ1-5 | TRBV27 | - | CASSGGTGGFQPQHF | TGTGCCAGCAGTGGGGGGACAGGGGGGTTTCAGCCCCAGCATTTT
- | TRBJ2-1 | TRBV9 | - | CASSVVGLDNEQFF | TGTGCCAGCAGCGTTGTCGGCCTAGACAATGAGCAGTTCTTC
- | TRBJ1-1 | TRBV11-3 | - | CASSPRGAAEAFF | TGTGCCAGCAGCCCCCGCGGTGCCGCTGAAGCTTTCTTT
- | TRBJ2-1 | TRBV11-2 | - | CASSFGRGYNEQFF | TGTGCCAGCAGCTTCGGCAGAGGTTACAATGAGCAGTTCTTC
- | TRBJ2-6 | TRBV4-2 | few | CASSRGSDLLSGANVLTF | TGTGCCAGCAGCCGCGGGTCGGACCTATTATCTGGGGCCAACGTCCTGACTTTC
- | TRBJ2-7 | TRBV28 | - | CASSLSGYEQYF | TGTGCCAGCAGTTTATCGGGATACGAGCAGTACTTC
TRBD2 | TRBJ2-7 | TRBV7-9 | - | CASRMTSGSPEQYF | TGTGCCAGCAGAATGACTAGCGGGAGTCCCGAGCAGTACTTC